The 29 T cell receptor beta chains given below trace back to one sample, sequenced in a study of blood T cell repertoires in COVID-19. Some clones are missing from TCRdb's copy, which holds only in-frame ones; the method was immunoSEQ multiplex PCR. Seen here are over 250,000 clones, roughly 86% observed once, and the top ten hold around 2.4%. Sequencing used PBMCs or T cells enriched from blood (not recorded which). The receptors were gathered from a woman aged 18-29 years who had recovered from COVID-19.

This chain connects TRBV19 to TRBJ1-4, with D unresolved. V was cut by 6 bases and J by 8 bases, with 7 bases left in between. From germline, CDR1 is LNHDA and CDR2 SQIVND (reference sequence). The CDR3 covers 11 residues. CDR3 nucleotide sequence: TGTGCCAGTAGATGGGAGGAAAAACTGTTTTTT. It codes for CASRWEEKLFF.

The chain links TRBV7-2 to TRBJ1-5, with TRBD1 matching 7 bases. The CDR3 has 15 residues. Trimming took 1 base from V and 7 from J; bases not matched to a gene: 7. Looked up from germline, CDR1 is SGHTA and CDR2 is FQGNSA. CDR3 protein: CASSLDGGGGQPQHF. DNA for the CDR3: TGTGCCAGCAGCTTAGATGGAGGGGGCGGACAGCCCCAGCATTTT.

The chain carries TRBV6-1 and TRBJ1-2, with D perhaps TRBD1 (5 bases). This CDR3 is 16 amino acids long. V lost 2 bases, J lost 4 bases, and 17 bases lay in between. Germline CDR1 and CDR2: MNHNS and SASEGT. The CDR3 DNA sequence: TGTGCCAGCAGTGAATATTCAGGGAGCGGGCTCTATGGCTACACCTTC. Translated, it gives CASSEYSGSGLYGYTF.

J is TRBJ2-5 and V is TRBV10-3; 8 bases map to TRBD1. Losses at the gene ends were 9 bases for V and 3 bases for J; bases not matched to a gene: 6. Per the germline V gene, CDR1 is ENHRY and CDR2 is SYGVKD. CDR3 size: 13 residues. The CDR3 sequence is CAIRTGLEETQYF. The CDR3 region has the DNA TGTGCCATACGGACAGGGCTTGAAGAGACCCAGTACTTC.

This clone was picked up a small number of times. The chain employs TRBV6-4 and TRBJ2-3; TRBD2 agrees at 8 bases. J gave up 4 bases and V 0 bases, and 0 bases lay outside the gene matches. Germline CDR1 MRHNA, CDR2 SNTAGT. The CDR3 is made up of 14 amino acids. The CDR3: CASSDSRGADTQYF. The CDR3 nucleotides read TGTGCCAGCAGTGACTCGCGGGGGGCAGATACGCAGTATTTT.

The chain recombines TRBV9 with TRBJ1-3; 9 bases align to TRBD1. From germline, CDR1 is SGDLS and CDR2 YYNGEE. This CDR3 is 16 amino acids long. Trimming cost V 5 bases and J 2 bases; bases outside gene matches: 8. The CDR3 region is CASSADRGLAGNTIYF. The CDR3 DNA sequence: TGTGCCAGCAGTGCCGACAGGGGGTTGGCTGGAAACACCATATATTTT.

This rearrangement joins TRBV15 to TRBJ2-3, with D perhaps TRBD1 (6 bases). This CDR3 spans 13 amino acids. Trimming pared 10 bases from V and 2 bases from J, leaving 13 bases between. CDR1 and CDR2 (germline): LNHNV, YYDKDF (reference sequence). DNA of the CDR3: TGTGCCATCGGGTGGGACACCACAGATACGCAGTATTTT. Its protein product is CAIGWDTTDTQYF.

The CDR3 is CASSTGPGTEAFF. Here the CDR3 DNA reads TGTGCCAGTAGCACCGGGCCAGGGACTGAAGCTTTCTTT. The chain uses TRBV19 and TRBJ1-1, with D perhaps matching TRBD1 (5 bases). Between the trimmed V and J ends, which lost 6 bases and 5 bases, there was a span of 13 bases. Germline V gene data show CDR1 as LNHDA and CDR2 as SQIVND (reference sequence). This CDR3 spans 13 amino acids.

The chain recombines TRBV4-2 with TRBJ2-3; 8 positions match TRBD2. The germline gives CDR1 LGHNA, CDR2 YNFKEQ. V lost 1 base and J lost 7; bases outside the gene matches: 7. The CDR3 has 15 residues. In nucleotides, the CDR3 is TGTGCCAGCAGCCAAGGAGAGCGGGAGCGAAATACGCAGTATTTT. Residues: CASSQGERERNTQYF.

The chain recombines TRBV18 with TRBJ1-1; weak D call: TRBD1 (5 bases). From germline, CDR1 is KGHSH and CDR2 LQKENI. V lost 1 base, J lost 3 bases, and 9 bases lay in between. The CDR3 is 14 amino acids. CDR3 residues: CASSPQGSDTEAFF. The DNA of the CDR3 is TGTGCCAGCTCACCACAGGGGTCGGACACTGAAGCTTTCTTT.

The CDR3 is CASSFGTGPRPLHF. In DNA form, the CDR3 reads TGTGCCAGCAGCTTCGGGACAGGGCCTAGACCCCTCCACTTT. This chain uses TRBV5-6 with TRBJ1-6; TRBD1 agrees at 9 bases. V shed 2 bases and J 12 bases; nucleotides not matched to a gene: 6. The germline gives CDR1 SGHDT, CDR2 YYEEEE. The CDR3 is 14 amino acids.

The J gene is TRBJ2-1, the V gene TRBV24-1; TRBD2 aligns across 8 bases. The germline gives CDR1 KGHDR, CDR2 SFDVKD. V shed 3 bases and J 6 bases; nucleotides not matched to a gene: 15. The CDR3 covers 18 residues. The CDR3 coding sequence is TGTGCCACCAGTGATCCCCGGGAGGGGATGGTTCTAGGCAATGAGCAGTTCTTC. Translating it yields CATSDPREGMVLGNEQFF.

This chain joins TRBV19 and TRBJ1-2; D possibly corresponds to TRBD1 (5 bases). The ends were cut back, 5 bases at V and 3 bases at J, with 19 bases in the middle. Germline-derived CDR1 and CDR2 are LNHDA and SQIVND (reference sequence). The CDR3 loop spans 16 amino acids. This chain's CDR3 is CASSPDSLPVDYGYTF. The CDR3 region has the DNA TGTGCCAGTAGTCCAGACAGCCTACCCGTCGACTATGGCTACACCTTC.

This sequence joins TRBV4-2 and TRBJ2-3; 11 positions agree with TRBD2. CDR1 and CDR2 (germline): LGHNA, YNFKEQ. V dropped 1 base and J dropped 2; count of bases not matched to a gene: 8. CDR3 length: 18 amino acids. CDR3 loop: CASSQVFELAGDTDTQYF. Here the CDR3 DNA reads TGTGCCAGCAGCCAAGTTTTTGAACTAGCGGGAGACACAGATACGCAGTATTTT.

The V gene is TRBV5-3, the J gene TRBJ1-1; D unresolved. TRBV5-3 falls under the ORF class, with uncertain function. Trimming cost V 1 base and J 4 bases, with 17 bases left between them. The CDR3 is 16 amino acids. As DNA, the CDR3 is TGTGCCAGAAGCTTGAAAGAGGTGGGCGGAGGCACTGAAGCTTTCTTT. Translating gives CARSLKEVGGGTEAFF.

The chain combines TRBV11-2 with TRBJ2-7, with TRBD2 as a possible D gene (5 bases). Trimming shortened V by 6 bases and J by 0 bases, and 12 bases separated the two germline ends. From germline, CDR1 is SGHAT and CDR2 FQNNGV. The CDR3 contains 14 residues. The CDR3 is CASRLTGFSYEQYF. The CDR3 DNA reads TGTGCCAGCAGGCTCACGGGGTTCTCCTACGAGCAGTACTTC.

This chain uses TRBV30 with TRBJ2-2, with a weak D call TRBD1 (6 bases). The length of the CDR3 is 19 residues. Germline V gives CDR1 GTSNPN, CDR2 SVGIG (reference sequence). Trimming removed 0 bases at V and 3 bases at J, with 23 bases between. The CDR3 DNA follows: TGTGCCTGGAGTGTCCCCAGGGGCAGGGAACTCGGCGACACCGGGGAGCTGTTTTTT. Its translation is CAWSVPRGRELGDTGELFF.

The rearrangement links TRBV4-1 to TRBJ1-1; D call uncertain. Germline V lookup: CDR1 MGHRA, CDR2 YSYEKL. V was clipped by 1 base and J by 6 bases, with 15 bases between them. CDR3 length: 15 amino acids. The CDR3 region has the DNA TGCGCCAGCAGCCAAGTGGCGGCAGGAGGAGCTGAAGCTTTCTTT. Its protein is CASSQVAAGGAEAFF.

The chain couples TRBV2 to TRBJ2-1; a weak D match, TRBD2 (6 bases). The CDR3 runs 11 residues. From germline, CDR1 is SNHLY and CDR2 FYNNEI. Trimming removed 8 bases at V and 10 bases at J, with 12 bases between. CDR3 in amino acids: CASATSIEQFF. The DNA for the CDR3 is TGTGCCAGCGCTACTAGCATAGAGCAGTTCTTC.

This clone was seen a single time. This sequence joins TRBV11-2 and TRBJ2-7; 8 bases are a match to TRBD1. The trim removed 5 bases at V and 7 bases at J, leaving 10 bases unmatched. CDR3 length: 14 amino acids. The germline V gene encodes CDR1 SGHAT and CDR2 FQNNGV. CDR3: CASSQDRAAWEQYF. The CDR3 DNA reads TGTGCCAGCAGCCAGGACAGGGCCGCCTGGGAGCAGTACTTC.

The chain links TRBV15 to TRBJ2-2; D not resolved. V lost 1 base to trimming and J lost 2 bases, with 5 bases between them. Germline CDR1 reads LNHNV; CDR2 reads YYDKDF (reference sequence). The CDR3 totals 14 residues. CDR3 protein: CATSRVFNTGELFF. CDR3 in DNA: TGTGCCACCAGCAGAGTCTTTAACACCGGGGAGCTGTTTTTT. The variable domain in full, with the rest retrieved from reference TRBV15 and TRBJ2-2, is DAMVIQNPRYQVTQFGKPVTLSCSQTLNHNVMYWYQQKSSQAPKLLFHYYDKDFNNEADTPDNFQSRRPNTSFCFLDIRSPGLGDTAMYLCATSRVFNTGELFFGEGSRLTVL.

CDR3 sequence: CASSLRWSGSYEQYF. The CDR3 region has the DNA TGTGCCAGCAGCCTTAGGTGGAGTGGCTCCTACGAGCAGTACTTC. V usage is TRBV27 and J usage is TRBJ2-7; D not certain. This CDR3 region has 15 residues. The V and J ends lost 6 bases and 0 bases respectively, with 15 bases between them. Looked up from germline, CDR1 is MNHEY and CDR2 is SMNVEV (reference sequence).

CDR3 nucleotide sequence: TGTGCCACCAGTGATCGTACTAGTGGACCAGATACGCAGTATTTT. This gives the protein CATSDRTSGPDTQYF. The chain is built from TRBV24-1 and TRBJ2-3, with a tentative D call TRBD2 (5 bases). CDR3 length: 15 amino acids. V was shortened by 3 bases and J by 4 bases, with 13 bases between the two germline ends. The V gene's germline CDR1 is KGHDR and CDR2 SFDVKD.

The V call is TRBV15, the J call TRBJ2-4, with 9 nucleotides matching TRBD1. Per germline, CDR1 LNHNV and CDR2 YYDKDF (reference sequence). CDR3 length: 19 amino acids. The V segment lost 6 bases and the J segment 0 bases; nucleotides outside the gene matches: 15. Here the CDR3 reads CATRRTGTGSTLAKNIQYF. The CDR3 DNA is TGTGCCACCAGACGAACCGGGACAGGGTCGACCCTAGCCAAAAACATTCAGTACTTC.

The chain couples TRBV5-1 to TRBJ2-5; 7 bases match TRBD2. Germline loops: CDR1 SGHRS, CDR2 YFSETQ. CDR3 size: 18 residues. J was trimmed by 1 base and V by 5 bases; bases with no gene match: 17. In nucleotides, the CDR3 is TGCGCCAGCAGGAGTCGAGTAGCGGGCAATAGCCTCCAAGAGACCCAGTACTTC. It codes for CASRSRVAGNSLQETQYF.

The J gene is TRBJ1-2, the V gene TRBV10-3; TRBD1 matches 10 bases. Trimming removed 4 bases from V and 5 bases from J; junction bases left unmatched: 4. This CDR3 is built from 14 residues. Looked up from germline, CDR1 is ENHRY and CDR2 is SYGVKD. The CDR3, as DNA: TGTGCCATCAGTGGGCCGGGACAGGGGTATGGCTACACCTTC. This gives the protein CAISGPGQGYGYTF.

The CDR3 here is CASSLGTGRAATNEKLFF. The CDR3 DNA reads as TGCGCCAGCAGCTTGGGGACAGGCCGTGCGGCAACTAATGAAAAACTGTTTTTT. The chain recombines TRBV5-1 with TRBJ1-4, with TRBD1 matching 7 bases. J gave up 0 bases and V 0 bases, and 8 bases lay outside the gene matches. Germline CDR1 reads SGHRS; CDR2 reads YFSETQ. This CDR3 is built from 18 residues. Drawing the rest from reference TRBV5-1 and TRBJ1-4, the complete variable domain is KAGVTQTPRYLIKTRGQQVTLSCSPISGHRSVSWYQQTPGQGLQFLFEYFSETQRNKGNFPGRFSGRQFSNSRSEMNVSTLELGDSALYLCASSLGTGRAATNEKLFFGSGTQLSVL.

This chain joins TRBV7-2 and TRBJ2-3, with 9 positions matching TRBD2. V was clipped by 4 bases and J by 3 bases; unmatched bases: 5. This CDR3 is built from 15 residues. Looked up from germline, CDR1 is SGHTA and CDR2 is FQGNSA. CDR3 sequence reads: CASSSLSGRTDTQYF. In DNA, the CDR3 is TGTGCCAGCAGCTCCCTTAGCGGGAGAACAGATACGCAGTATTTT.

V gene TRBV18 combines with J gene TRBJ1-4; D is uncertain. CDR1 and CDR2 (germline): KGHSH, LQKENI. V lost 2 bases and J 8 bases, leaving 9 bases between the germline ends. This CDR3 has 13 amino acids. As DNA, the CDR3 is TGTGCCAGCTCACCATGGGAGGAGGAAAAACTGTTTTTT. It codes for CASSPWEEEKLFF. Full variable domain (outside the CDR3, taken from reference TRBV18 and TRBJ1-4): NAGVMQNPRHLVRRRGQEARLRCSPMKGHSHVYWYRQLPEEGLKFMVYLQKENIIDESGMPKERFSAEFPKEGPSILRIQQVVRGDSAAYFCASSPWEEEKLFFGSGTQLSVL.